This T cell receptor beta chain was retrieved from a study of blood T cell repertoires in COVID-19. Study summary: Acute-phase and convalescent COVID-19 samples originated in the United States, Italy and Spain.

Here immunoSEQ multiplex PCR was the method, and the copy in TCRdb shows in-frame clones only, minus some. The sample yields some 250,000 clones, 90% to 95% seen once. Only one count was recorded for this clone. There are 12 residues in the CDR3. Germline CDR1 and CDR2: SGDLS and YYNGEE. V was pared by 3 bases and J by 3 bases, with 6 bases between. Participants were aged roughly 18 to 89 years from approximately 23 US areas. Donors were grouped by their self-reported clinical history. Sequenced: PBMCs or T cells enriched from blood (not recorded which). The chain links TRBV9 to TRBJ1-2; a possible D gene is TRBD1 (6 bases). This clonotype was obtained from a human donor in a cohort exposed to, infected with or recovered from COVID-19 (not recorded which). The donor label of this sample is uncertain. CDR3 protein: CASSEGDYGYTF. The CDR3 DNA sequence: TGTGCCAGCAGCGAGGGGGACTATGGCTACACCTTC. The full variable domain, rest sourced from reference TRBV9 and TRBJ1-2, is DSGVTQTPKHLITATGQRVTLRCSPRSGDLSVYWYQQSLDQGLQFLIQYYNGEERAKGNILERFSAQQFPDLHSELNLSSLELGDSALYFCASSEGDYGYTFGSGTRLTVV.